This T cell receptor (beta chain) stems from a study of blood T cell repertoires in COVID-19. Study-wide background: Some COVID-19 samples were acute and others convalescent; all came from the United States, Italy and Spain.

In the original processing: Reference gene primer amplification yielded estimated nucleated cell counts. Clones were sequenced by immunoSEQ multiplex PCR, and TCRdb holds only the in-frame ones, with some missing. V, J and clone size derive from that table, while D and trimming were established from the DNA sequence. In the table there are around 260,000 clones, approximately 88% of which are singletons. The sample holds one count of this clone. This CDR3 is 12 amino acids long. Germline assignment: CDR1 SGHTA and CDR2 FQGNSA. Trimming shortened V by 3 bases and J by 2 bases, and 3 bases separated the two germline ends.

The receptor's source is a woman aged 40 to 50 who had recovered from COVID-19. The source material was peripheral blood. This chain links TRBV7-2 with TRBJ2-3; D not certain. The DNA for the CDR3 is TGTGCCAGCAGCTTCTACACAGATACGCAGTATTTT. Its translation is CASSFYTDTQYF. Supplemented by reference TRBV7-2 and TRBJ2-3, the full variable domain reads GAGVSQSPSNKVTEKGKDVELRCDPISGHTALYWYRQSLGQGLEFLIYFQGNSAPDKSGLPSDRFSAERTGGSVSTLTIQRTQQEDSAVYLCASSFYTDTQYFGPGTRLTVL.